Listed below are T cell receptor beta chains from one sample, sequenced in a study of T cells in Graves' hyperthyroidism and ophthalmopathy. TCRdb passed the multiplex PCR reads through MiXCR, listing each CDR3 protein once. The sample carries 370,000 or so distinct CDR3 sequences, less than 20% recorded once. Sequenced material: blood. These receptors were collected from a woman aged 18 to 35 with Graves' hyperthyroidism that later progressed to Graves' ophthalmopathy. Both conserved end residues are part of each CDR3. Each record gives: clone size, V gene, J gene, D gene, CDR3 DNA, CDR3 protein. The D gene is left open where the match is weak. A row's size may be missing; if present it is once, few, many or a size class.

many	TRBV7-6	TRBJ2-5	.	TGTGCCAGCAGCCCGGACAGTATAGAGACCCAGTACTTC	CASSPDSIETQYF
few	TRBV20-1	TRBJ2-7	TRBD1	TGCAGTGTTACCGGGACAGGTAATCGCGAGCAGTACTTC	CSVTGTGNREQYF
few	TRBV18	TRBJ2-5	TRBD1	TGTGCCAGCTCACGCCTCCGGGACAGTGAGACCCAGTACTTC	CASSRLRDSETQYF
many	TRBV7-3	TRBJ2-3	TRBD2	TGTGCCAGCAGCTCAACAGGACTAGCGGGTGGGACAGATACGCAGTATTTT	CASSSTGLAGGTDTQYF
many	TRBV27	TRBJ2-2	.	TGTGCCAGCAGTTTAAAGGTCGCTGTGAACACCGGGGAGCTGTTTTTT	CASSLKVAVNTGELFF
many	TRBV5-1	TRBJ2-7	.	TGCGCCAGCAGCTTTGGCAGCGCCTCCTACGAGCAGTACTTC	CASSFGSASYEQYF
.	TRBV19	TRBJ2-1	.	TGTGCCAGTAGTCCAAATAGCGGATTGGGGGACAATGAGCAGTTCTTC	CASSPNSGLGDNEQFF
.	TRBV29-1	TRBJ1-1	TRBD1	TGCAGTGCCGGGACAGGGGCTTCCAACACTGAAGCTTTCTTT	CSAGTGASNTEAFF
few	TRBV10-3	TRBJ2-5	TRBD2	TGTGCCATCAGTGAGGCTAGCGGGGGACAAGAGACCCAGTACTTC	CAISEASGGQETQYF
.	TRBV5-1	TRBJ2-5	TRBD1	TGCGCCAGCAGCTCAGGACAGGTTCAAGAGACCCAGTACTTC	CASSSGQVQETQYF
.	TRBV20-1	TRBJ2-2	TRBD2	TGCAGTGCGCGGACTAGCGGGAGTGGAGTCACCGGGGAGCTGTTTTTT	CSARTSGSGVTGELFF
many	TRBV6-4	TRBJ1-5	.	TGTGCCAGCAGTGCAGGGGACAATCAGCCCCAGCATTTT	CASSAGDNQPQHF
few	TRBV5-1	TRBJ2-1	TRBD2	TGCGCCAGCAGCTGGGCGGGAGGGAATGGGCAGTTCTTC	CASSWAGGNGQFF
many	TRBV27	TRBJ1-6	TRBD1	TGTGCCAGCAGTTTATCGGGGACAGGGGGTTCCGCCCTCCACTTT	CASSLSGTGGSALHF
many	TRBV2	TRBJ2-7	TRBD2	TGTGCCAGCGGACTAGCGGGGGACTACGAGCAGTACTTC	CASGLAGDYEQYF
many	TRBV27	TRBJ2-2	.	TGTGCCAGCAGTAGGGCTAGCAAGACCGGGGAGCTGTTTTTT	CASSRASKTGELFF
many	TRBV24-1	TRBJ2-1	.	TGTGCCACCAGTCCTACAGGGATTCTATACAATGAGCAGTTCTTC	CATSPTGILYNEQFF
many	TRBV20-1	TRBJ1-5	.	TGCAGTGCTCTGCCCGATCTATATAGCAATCAGCCCCAGCATTTT	CSALPDLYSNQPQHF
few	TRBV28	TRBJ2-1	.	TGTGCCAGCAGTTTCTTAGGGGAGGTCTACAATGAGCAGTTCTTC	CASSFLGEVYNEQFF
once	TRBV19	TRBJ1-5	.	TGTGCCAGTATGGGCCGGATAGGGACAAATCAGCCCCAGCATTTT	CASMGRIGTNQPQHF
many	TRBV11-2	TRBJ1-5	TRBD1	TGTGCCAGCAGCCTGGGACAGGGGGCCGAAAATCAGCCCCAGCATTTT	CASSLGQGAENQPQHF
.	TRBV6-2/TRBV6-3	TRBJ1-4	TRBD1	TGTGCCAGCAGAGCCGGGACAGGGGGCACTGAAAAACTGTTTTTT	CASRAGTGGTEKLFF
.	TRBV20-1	TRBJ2-7	.	TGCAGTGCGGCCGGGACCCGCGATCCTTCCTACGAGCAGTACTTC	CSAAGTRDPSYEQYF
many	TRBV5-1	TRBJ2-3	TRBD1	TGTGCCAGCAGCTTAGGAGGACAGGAGACGCAGTATTTT	CASSLGGQETQYF
many	TRBV5-1	TRBJ1-1	.	TGCGCCAGCAGCTTTGACAGAAAGAACACTGAAGCTTTCTTT	CASSFDRKNTEAFF
many	TRBV11-1	TRBJ1-1	.	TGTGCCAGCAGCTTAACCCCCGAAACAGGGAACACTGAAGCTTTCTTT	CASSLTPETGNTEAFF
many	TRBV20-1	TRBJ2-1	TRBD2	TGCAGTGCCCTGGGACTAGCGGGAGTTGGTGAGCAGTTCTTC	CSALGLAGVGEQFF